This T cell receptor beta chain is from a study of beta chain features in type 1 diabetes. Findings and limits, study-wide: Since sequencing was performed on cDNA, cells with high TCR expression could be over-represented. Shorter templates may be favored by PCR, equally so in patients and controls.

The germline V gene has CDR1 MGHDK and CDR2 SYGVNS. The CDR3 loop spans 13 amino acids. V was clipped by 4 bases and J by 6 bases; unmatched bases: 3. This clone has a handful of counts. Its antigen remains unidentified. Sequencing targeted expressed TCRB transcripts, as all isolated RNA had been reverse transcribed. This table comes from immunoSEQ multiplex PCR, and its TCRdb copy is limited to in-frame clones, with some not included. This sample has a few hundred thousand clones, with roughly 16% found just once. In all sorted populations, purity surpassed 98%. The chain uses TRBV25-1 and TRBJ2-1; 7 nucleotides agree with TRBD2. The sequencing sample was made of naive CD4+ T cells from blood. This TCR derives from a woman aged 18-29 years in good health. CDR3: CASSGLARNEQFF. CDR3 in DNA: TGTGCCAGCAGTGGACTAGCCCGCAATGAGCAGTTCTTC.